Listed below are T cell receptor beta chains from one sample, sequenced in a study of shared clonotypes between healthy human individuals. TCRdb keeps only in-frame clones here, not all; method: immunoSEQ multiplex PCR. This table has roughly 500,000 clones, 60% to 80% appearing once. Sequenced material: PBMCs. All receptors come from a woman aged 35 to 49 in good health. Some clones in this sample may be carry-over from other donors' samples. Both conserved end residues are part of each CDR3. Each record gives: J gene, V gene, D gene, clone size, CDR3 DNA, CDR3 protein. A D gene is named only where the DNA matches it firmly. Expanded clones get a size class; other rows say once, few or many, or leave the size out.

TRBJ2-1 TRBV30 TRBD2 . TGTGCCTGGAGTCCAGGGACTAGGCCCTTCAATGAGCAGTTCTTC CAWSPGTRPFNEQFF
TRBJ2-1 TRBV28 TRBD2 . TGTGCCAGCAGTCCGCCCAGGACTAGCGGGAGGCAGAATGAGCAGTTCTTC CASSPPRTSGRQNEQFF
TRBJ2-7 TRBV5-4 TRBD1 . TGTGCCAGCAGCTTGGACAGGGGCACCGAGCAGTACTTC CASSLDRGTEQYF
TRBJ2-2 TRBV28 TRBD1 . TGTGCCAGCACCCCGGGACAGATGGTTGGGGAGCTGTTTTTT CASTPGQMVGELFF
TRBJ2-7 TRBV6-1 TRBD2 . TGTGCCAGCGTAAGACTAGCTCCCAATCACGAGCAGTACTTC CASVRLAPNHEQYF
TRBJ2-7 TRBV7-9 TRBD1 . TGTGCCAGCAGCTTAGGGGGACAGGCCTCCTACGAGCAGTACTTC CASSLGGQASYEQYF
TRBJ1-3 TRBV5-1 . . TGCGCCAGCAGCTTGGCGGGAGGTGGAAACACCATATATTTT CASSLAGGGNTIYF
TRBJ2-7 TRBV2 . . TGTGCCAGCAGTGAAGGGGGCTACGAGCAGTACTTC CASSEGGYEQYF
TRBJ2-5 TRBV4-1 TRBD2 . TGCGCCAGCAGCCAGAGGGACGGGACTAGCGGGATCCCGTACCAAGAGACCCAGTACTTC CASSQRDGTSGIPYQETQYF
TRBJ2-5 TRBV18 . . TGTGCCAGCTCACCCCGGGACCAAGAGACCCAGTACTTC CASSPRDQETQYF
TRBJ1-2 TRBV28 . . TGTGCCAGCAGCCCGGGTGGTAACTATGGCTACACCTTC CASSPGGNYGYTF
TRBJ2-4 TRBV5-5 . . TGTGCCAGCAGCCCCCGGGGTGGGGGAAACATTCAGTACTTC CASSPRGGGNIQYF
TRBJ2-1 TRBV4-3 TRBD2 . TGCGCCAGCAGCCAGGAATTGGGACTAGCGACCAATGAGCAGTTCTTC CASSQELGLATNEQFF
TRBJ2-1 TRBV7-2 . . TGTGCCAGCAGCTTAGACTTGTCGGGCCTTCAGTTCTTC CASSLDLSGLQFF
TRBJ2-1 TRBV2 . . TGTGCCAGCCGCCTGATCGAAGCGGGGGACACAGGGGTCTTC CASRLIEAGDTGVF
TRBJ1-2 TRBV6-1 . few TGTGCCAGCAGAGTAGGCGAAGGCTACACCTTC CASRVGEGYTF
TRBJ2-7 TRBV7-2 . . TGTGCCAGCAGCTTAGGGTCGAGAGTTGGCGAGCAGTACTTC CASSLGSRVGEQYF
TRBJ2-2 TRBV18 TRBD2 few TGTGCCAGCTCACGTGAGCGGGAGGGCCTCACCGGGGAGCTGTTTTTT CASSREREGLTGELFF
TRBJ2-7 TRBV30 . . TGTGCCTGGAGTTCACGAACGGGGAAGATATCACTTAACCTTTTCTACGAGCAGTACTTC CAWSSRTGKISLNLFYEQYF
TRBJ2-1 TRBV11-2 . . TGTGCCAGCAGCCGAAGGGGGGGAGAAGATAGTGAGCAGTTCTTC CASSRRGGEDSEQFF
TRBJ1-2 TRBV7-2 . . TGTGCCAGCAGCCCTCGGGACGGGCCCTATGGCTACACCTTC CASSPRDGPYGYTF
TRBJ2-1 TRBV5-1 TRBD2 . TGCGCCAGCAGCTTAGCGGGAGATAACTACAATGAGCAGTTCTTC CASSLAGDNYNEQFF
TRBJ2-1 TRBV18 . once TGTGCCAGCTCACTAACCGGACGTGACAATGAGCAGTTCTTC CASSLTGRDNEQFF
TRBJ2-7 TRBV27 . . TGTGCCAGCAGTTTAGCCCCGGGTCACTACGAGCAGTACTTC CASSLAPGHYEQYF
TRBJ2-1 TRBV7-3 . . TGTGCCAGCAGCTTAAGTAGGGACAATGAGCAGTTCTTC CASSLSRDNEQFF
TRBJ2-1 TRBV27 . . TGTGCCAGCAGCTCCTCAGGGTACTCCTACAATGAGCAGTTCTTC CASSSSGYSYNEQFF
TRBJ1-2 TRBV5-4 . . TGTGCCAGCAGCTTGGACAACCTAGGCGGCTACACCTTC CASSLDNLGGYTF
TRBJ1-1 TRBV18 TRBD1 once TGTGCCAGCTCCAGTAACAGGGGGAGAAACACTGAAGCTTTCTTT CASSSNRGRNTEAFF
TRBJ1-3 TRBV4-1 . . TGCGCCAGCAGCCAAGCTTTGGTCTTCTCTGGAAACACCATATATTTT CASSQALVFSGNTIYF
TRBJ2-3 TRBV4-2 . . TGTGCCAGCAGCCATCCCCGTGTGCCGGATACGCAGTATTTT CASSHPRVPDTQYF
TRBJ2-5 TRBV25-1 TRBD2 . TGTGCCAGCAGTGAAGGGCGTAGCGGGAGAGGTGAGACCCAGTACTTC CASSEGRSGRGETQYF
TRBJ2-7 TRBV28 TRBD1 . TGTGCCAGCACCCCCGCCCGGGACAGGGTGAACGAGCAGTACTTC CASTPARDRVNEQYF
TRBJ1-1 TRBV7-3 . . TGTGCCAGCAGCTTAAGTGAGGCCAACACTGAAGCTTTCTTT CASSLSEANTEAFF
TRBJ2-5 TRBV14 . few TGTGCCAGCAGCCTTCTAGGAACGGGGAAGACCCAGTACTTC CASSLLGTGKTQYF
TRBJ1-5 TRBV5-5 TRBD1 . TGTGCCAGCACCCGGACAGGGGGTCAGCCCCAGCATTTT CASTRTGGQPQHF
TRBJ1-1 TRBV7-6 . . TGTGCCAGCAGCTTACAGGGTGGCACTGAAGCTTTCTTT CASSLQGGTEAFF
TRBJ2-7 TRBV27 . . TGTGCCAGCAGACGGACGGGGGTTTTCTACGAGCAGTACTTC CASRRTGVFYEQYF
TRBJ2-7 TRBV19 . . TGTGCCAGTACCTTGAGACACTCCTCAACCCGGTCCAACTCCTACGAGCAGTACTTC CASTLRHSSTRSNSYEQYF
TRBJ2-4 TRBV27 . . TGTGCCAGCAGTTCGGGACTTTGGGAGTACTTC CASSSGLWEYF
TRBJ2-5 TRBV6-6 . . TGTGCCAGCAGGGCTCGATCAGGGGGGTCGGGTGAGACCCAGTACTTC CASRARSGGSGETQYF
TRBJ2-2 TRBV7-9 . . TGTGCCAGCAGCTTAGTGCAGGGGCCGGCCGGGGAGCTGTTTTTT CASSLVQGPAGELFF
TRBJ2-5 TRBV5-1 . . TGCGCCAGCAGCTTGCTGGGTGGAGAGACCCAGTACTTC CASSLLGGETQYF
TRBJ1-2 TRBV5-8 TRBD1 . TGTGCCAGCAGTCCCGGACAGGGTAGCTATGGCTACACCTTC CASSPGQGSYGYTF
TRBJ2-5 TRBV5-1 TRBD1 once TGCGTCAGCAGCTTGGGGACAGGGGGTACGGAGACCCAGTACTTC CVSSLGTGGTETQYF
TRBJ2-7 TRBV5-1 . . TGCGCCAGCAGCTTGGGGGCCGGGGAGACCTACGAGCAGTACTTC CASSLGAGETYEQYF
TRBJ1-3 TRBV18 TRBD1 . TGTGCCAGCTCACAAGGCGGACAGGGGGCAAGAAACACCATATATTTT CASSQGGQGARNTIYF
TRBJ1-2 TRBV5-4 . many TGTGCCAGCAAGGGGAACGGCGTCTATGGCTACACCTTC CASKGNGVYGYTF
TRBJ1-4 TRBV6-1 TRBD1 . TGTGCCAGCAGCGCTGACAGGGACTCTGAAAAACTGTTTTTT CASSADRDSEKLFF
TRBJ1-2 TRBV15 . . TGTGCCACCAGCAGAGACAGGGTAGTTGGCTACACCTTC CATSRDRVVGYTF
TRBJ2-5 TRBV5-1 . . TGCGCCAGCAGCCCCGGGGAGCAAGAGACCCAGTACTTC CASSPGEQETQYF
TRBJ2-2 TRBV28 . few TGTGCCAGCAGTTTATTAGCTGGGGGAGTGACCGGGGAGCTGTTTTTT CASSLLAGGVTGELFF
TRBJ2-3 TRBV2 TRBD2 . TGTGCCAGCAGTCAACTAGCGGGAGCGGATACGCAGTATTTT CASSQLAGADTQYF
TRBJ2-7 TRBV10-1 . . TGCGCCAGCAGTGAAGGGTACGAGCAGTACTTC CASSEGYEQYF
TRBJ2-3 TRBV7-9 . . TGTGCCAGCAGCTTCCGCCCCACAGATACGCAGTATTTT CASSFRPTDTQYF
TRBJ2-2 TRBV27 . . TGTGCCAGCAGTTTCGGGCAGGGGAGTACCGGGGAGCTGTTTTTT CASSFGQGSTGELFF
TRBJ2-7 TRBV5-1 TRBD1 . TGCGCCAGCAGCCAGCGACAGGGGGCGGGCGAGCAGTACTTC CASSQRQGAGEQYF
TRBJ2-1 TRBV4-2 . . TGTGCCAGCAGCCAGGATGGACTGCACAATGAGCAGTTCTTC CASSQDGLHNEQFF
TRBJ2-1 TRBV5-6 TRBD2 . TGTGCCAGCAGCTTTGTTGGCGGGAGGTCCAATGAGCAGTTCTTC CASSFVGGRSNEQFF